This T cell receptor (beta chain) emerged from a study of beta chain features in type 1 diabetes. At the level of the study: Researchers looked at 85 million to 110 million sorted cells across all samples.

Study-wide results and caveats: A pattern of fewer insertions and more deletions at VDJ junctions was seen in type 1 diabetes patients.

TCRB transcripts that were expressed got sequenced, as all of the isolated RNA had been reverse transcribed. The protocol was immunoSEQ multiplex PCR, while the TCRdb copy is restricted to in-frame clones and leaves out a portion. Counted here are 400,000 to 550,000 clones, about 10% occurring once; the ten biggest clones make up 0.045% to 0.05%. There are 16 residues in the CDR3. V lost 3 bases and J lost 1, with 15 bases in between. Germline-derived CDR1 and CDR2 are KGHSH and LQKENI. On this clone: Its antigen is not identified.

The sample comprised naive CD4+ T cells from blood. The chain joins TRBV18 to TRBJ1-1; D is perhaps TRBD1 (6 bases). The clonotype was recovered from a young woman in good health. Here the CDR3 DNA reads TGTGCCAGCTCACCGTTGGGACACCACGGGAACACTGAAGCTTTCTTT. Translating gives CASSPLGHHGNTEAFF.